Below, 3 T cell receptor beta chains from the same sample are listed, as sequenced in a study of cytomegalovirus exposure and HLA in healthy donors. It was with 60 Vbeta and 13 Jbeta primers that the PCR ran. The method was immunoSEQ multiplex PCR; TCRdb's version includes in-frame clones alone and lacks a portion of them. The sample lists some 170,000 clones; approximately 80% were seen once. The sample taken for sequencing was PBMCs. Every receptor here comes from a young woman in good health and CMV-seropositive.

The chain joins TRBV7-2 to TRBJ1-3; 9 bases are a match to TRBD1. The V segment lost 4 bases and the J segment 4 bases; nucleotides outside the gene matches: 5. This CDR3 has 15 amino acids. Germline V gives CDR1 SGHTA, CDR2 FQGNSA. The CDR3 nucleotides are TGTGCCAGCAGCTACGGGACAGGGAAAGGAAACACCATATATTTT. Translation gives CASSYGTGKGNTIYF.

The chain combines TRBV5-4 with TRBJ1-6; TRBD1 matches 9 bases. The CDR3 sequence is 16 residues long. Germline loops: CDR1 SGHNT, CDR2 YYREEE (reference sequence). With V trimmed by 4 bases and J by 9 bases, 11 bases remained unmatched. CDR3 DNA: TGTGCCAGCAGCGGGGGACAGGGTACTCGTGGTTCACCCCTCCACTTT. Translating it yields CASSGGQGTRGSPLHF. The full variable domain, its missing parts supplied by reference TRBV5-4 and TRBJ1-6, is ETGVTQSPTHLIKTRGQQVTLRCSSQSGHNTVSWYQQALGQGPQFIFQYYREEENGRGNFPPRFSGLQFPNYSSELNVNALELDDSALYLCASSGGQGTRGSPLHFGNGTRLTVT.

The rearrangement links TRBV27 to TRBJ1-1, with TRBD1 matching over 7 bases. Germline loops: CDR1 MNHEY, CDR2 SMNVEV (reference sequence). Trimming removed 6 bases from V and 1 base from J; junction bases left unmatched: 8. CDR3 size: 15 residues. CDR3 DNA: TGTGCCAGCAGGCCATTGGGGACAGCGAACACTGAAGCTTTCTTT. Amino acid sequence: CASRPLGTANTEAFF.